The 8 T cell receptor beta chains below were found in one sample sequenced in a study of cytomegalovirus exposure and HLA in healthy donors. Primers included in the PCR were 60 Vbeta and 13 Jbeta primers. TCRdb keeps only in-frame clones here, not all; method: immunoSEQ multiplex PCR. In the table there are over 120,000 clones, 77% of which are singletons. The sample was PBMCs. Every receptor here comes from a male donor in good health and CMV-seronegative.

This chain links TRBV7-8 with TRBJ2-5, with 7 bases aligning to TRBD1. CDR1 and CDR2 (germline): SGHVS, FQNEAQ. CDR3 size: 17 residues. The junction had 11 bases not matched to a gene; V was cut back by 0 bases and J by 4 bases. CDR3 protein: CASSLARIQGLRETQYF. In nucleotides, the CDR3 is TGTGCCAGCAGCTTAGCTAGAATACAGGGGTTGAGAGAGACCCAGTACTTC. The variable domain in full, with the rest retrieved from reference TRBV7-8 and TRBJ2-5, is GAGVSQSPRYKVAKRGQDVALRCDPISGHVSLFWYQQALGQGPEFLTYFQNEAQLDKSGLPSDRFFAERPEGSVSTLKIQRTQQEDSAVYLCASSLARIQGLRETQYFGPGTRLLVL.

The chain is built from TRBV6-5 and TRBJ1-2, with TRBD1 identical over 9 bases. The CDR3 consists of 15 residues. Trimming cost V 6 bases and J 2 bases; bases outside gene matches: 7. Per germline, CDR1 MNHEY and CDR2 SVGAGI. The CDR3 nucleotides read TGTGCCAGCAGGACGAGGACAGGGGTAAACTATGGCTACACCTTC. It is translated as CASRTRTGVNYGYTF.

The sample holds a few counts of this clone. The chain carries TRBV19 and TRBJ2-1, with TRBD2 matching over 9 bases. The CDR3 covers 16 residues. Germline-derived CDR1 and CDR2 are LNHDA and SQIVND (reference sequence). Trimming removed 7 bases from V and 7 bases from J; junction bases left unmatched: 14. The CDR3, as DNA: TGTGCCAGTACCCGGGGCCTAGCGGGGCGGGGGAATGAGCAGTTCTTC. As protein: CASTRGLAGRGNEQFF.

The chain couples TRBV10-3 to TRBJ1-3; tentatively, D is TRBD1 (5 bases). The length of the CDR3 is 17 residues. V was pared by 1 base and J by 0 bases, with 13 bases between. The germline V gene has CDR1 ENHRY and CDR2 SYGVKD. The CDR3 DNA reads as TGTGCCATCAGTGAGTTACCATTGGGGCTCTCTGGAAACACCATATATTTT. The encoded protein is CAISELPLGLSGNTIYF.

The chain uses TRBV10-1 and TRBJ2-1; 12 bases are a match to TRBD2. V was clipped by 3 bases and J by 5 bases; unmatched bases: 2. There are 15 residues in the CDR3. CDR1 is WNHNN and CDR2 is SYGVQD in the germline V gene (reference sequence). In DNA, the CDR3 is TGCGCCAGCAGTGAACTAGCGGGGGGCAACAATGAGCAGTTCTTC. Its translation: CASSELAGGNNEQFF.

The CDR3 is CASSLGRGNNQPQHF. The CDR3 DNA is TGCGCCAGCAGCTTGGGCAGGGGAAACAATCAGCCCCAGCATTTT. The chain is built from TRBV5-1 and TRBJ1-5; a weak D match, TRBD1 (6 bases). V lost 0 bases, J lost 3 bases, and 10 bases lay in between. The CDR3 is 15 amino acids. Per the germline V gene, CDR1 is SGHRS and CDR2 is YFSETQ.

The count of this clone is one. The chain recombines TRBV28 with TRBJ2-1; 7 bases line up with TRBD2. The CDR3 loop spans 13 amino acids. V was pared by 5 bases and J by 5 bases, with 3 bases of the junction left unmatched. Looked up from germline, CDR1 is MDHEN and CDR2 is SYDVKM. CDR3 region: CASSPTSHNEQFF. DNA for the CDR3: TGTGCCAGCAGTCCGACTAGCCACAATGAGCAGTTCTTC.

The chain uses TRBV5-1 and TRBJ1-1, with 9 bases lining up with TRBD1. Germline CDR1 and CDR2: SGHRS and YFSETQ. V lost 3 bases to trimming and J lost 7 bases; unmatched junction nucleotides: 7. The CDR3 runs 14 residues. The CDR3 reads CASSSRGTGLEAFF. The CDR3 DNA follows: TGCGCCAGCAGCTCGCGTGGGACAGGGCTTGAAGCTTTCTTT.